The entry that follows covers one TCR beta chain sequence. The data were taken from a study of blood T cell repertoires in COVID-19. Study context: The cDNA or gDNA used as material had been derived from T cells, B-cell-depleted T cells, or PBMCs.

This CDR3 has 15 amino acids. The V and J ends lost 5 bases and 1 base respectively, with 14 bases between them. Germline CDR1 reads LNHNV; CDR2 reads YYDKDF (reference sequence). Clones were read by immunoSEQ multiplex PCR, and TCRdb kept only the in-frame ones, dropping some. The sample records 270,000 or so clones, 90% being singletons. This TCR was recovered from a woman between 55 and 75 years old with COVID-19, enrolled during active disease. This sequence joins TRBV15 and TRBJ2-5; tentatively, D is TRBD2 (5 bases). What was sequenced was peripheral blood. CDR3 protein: CATSGIPRGQETQYF. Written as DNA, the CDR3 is TGTGCCACCAGCGGGATCCCCCGGGGCCAAGAGACCCAGTACTTC.